This entry lists 8 T cell receptor beta chains sequenced from one sample in a study of identical twins. TCRdb fed the 5' RACE reads into MiXCR, producing one record per CDR3 protein. The data show 280,000 or so distinct CDR3 sequences, roughly 8.6% seen once. The sample was also linked to a second study, of yellow fever vaccine responses in identical twins.

The sample consisted of memory (CD45RO+) T cells sorted from blood. The receptors were gathered from a woman between 18 and 29 years old in good health.

V and J are TRBV2 and TRBJ1-1; tentatively, D is TRBD1 (6 bases). This CDR3 spans 14 amino acids. CDR1 SNHLY and CDR2 FYNNEI come from the germline V gene. V shed 7 bases and J shed 1 base, with 13 bases lying between them. CDR3 amino acids: CASNPLQGNTEAFF. The CDR3 DNA reads TGTGCCAGCAATCCACTACAGGGGAACACTGAAGCTTTCTTT.

This clonotype showed up many times. The chain recombines TRBV7-8 with TRBJ2-7, with D possibly being TRBD2 (6 bases). This CDR3 is built from 16 residues. V lost 3 bases and J 1 base, leaving 16 bases between the germline ends. CDR1 is SGHVS and CDR2 is FQNEAQ in the germline V gene. The CDR3 DNA sequence: TGTGCCAGCAGCTTGAAGCCGGGACTCGGATCCTACGAGCAGTACTTC. This gives the protein CASSLKPGLGSYEQYF.

To note about this clonotype: It is unclear where the CDR3 begins or ends on the DNA, so no DNA is shown, and the CDR3 is as TCRdb lists it. This CDR3 reads CASSVVAVPGELFFF. The gene calls are TRBV9 and TRBJ2-2; TRBD2 was called by the table and not checked on the DNA. Germline V CDR1 and CDR2: SGDLS, YYNGEE. The CDR3 extends over 15 residues, inclusive of both ends.

This clonotype was observed a handful of times. CDR3 sequence (DNA): TGTGCCAGCAGTTACTCCGACGGGCCTGAAGCTTTCTTT. This translates into CASSYSDGPEAFF. The chain joins TRBV6-6 to TRBJ1-1; D ambiguous. V lost 0 bases and J 6 bases, leaving 8 bases between the germline ends. Germline CDR1 is MNHNY and CDR2 is SVGAGI (reference sequence). The CDR3 is 13 amino acids.

The chain employs TRBV5-5 and TRBJ1-6, with TRBD1 identical over 12 bases. Germline V gives CDR1 SGHKS, CDR2 YYEKEE (reference sequence). This CDR3 is built from 15 residues. V trimming: 4 bases; J trimming: 9 bases; junction bases outside the gene matches: 5. The CDR3 DNA sequence: TGTGCCAGCAGCCCGGGACAGGGGGCTAGTTCACCCCTCCACTTT. Translated: CASSPGQGASSPLHF.

J is TRBJ1-1 and V is TRBV28, with 11 bases that match TRBD1. CDR3 size: 16 residues. Losses at the gene ends were 7 bases for V and 4 bases for J; bases not matched to a gene: 11. Germline V gene sequence: CDR1 MDHEN, CDR2 SYDVKM. In DNA form, the CDR3 reads TGTGCCAGCACCCCGGACAGGGGGCGAGTTATCACTGAAGCTTTCTTT. Protein product: CASTPDRGRVITEAFF.

With respect to this clonotype: It may be a read error: a sequence one base away is much more abundant. The chain couples TRBV3-1 to TRBJ2-1, with 9 positions matching TRBD2. The germline V gene encodes CDR1 LGHDT and CDR2 YNNKEL (reference sequence). Losses at the gene ends were 6 bases for V and 6 bases for J; bases not matched to a gene: 12. CDR3 length: 16 residues. CDR3 region: CASRHQPAGGGNEQFF. The CDR3 bases are TGTGCCAGCAGACACCAACCAGCGGGGGGCGGCAATGAGCAGTTCTTC.

The rearrangement uses TRBV20-1 and TRBJ2-7; 11 positions match TRBD2. In germline, CDR1 is DFQATT, CDR2 SNEGSKA (reference sequence). Trimming at V came to 5 bases and at J to 7 bases, leaving 22 bases not matched to a gene. The CDR3 covers 18 residues. The CDR3 nucleotides are TGCAGTGCTGTAGCGCCCGCCCTAGCGGGAGGTCTATATGAGGAGCAGTACTTC. Translating gives CSAVAPALAGGLYEEQYF.